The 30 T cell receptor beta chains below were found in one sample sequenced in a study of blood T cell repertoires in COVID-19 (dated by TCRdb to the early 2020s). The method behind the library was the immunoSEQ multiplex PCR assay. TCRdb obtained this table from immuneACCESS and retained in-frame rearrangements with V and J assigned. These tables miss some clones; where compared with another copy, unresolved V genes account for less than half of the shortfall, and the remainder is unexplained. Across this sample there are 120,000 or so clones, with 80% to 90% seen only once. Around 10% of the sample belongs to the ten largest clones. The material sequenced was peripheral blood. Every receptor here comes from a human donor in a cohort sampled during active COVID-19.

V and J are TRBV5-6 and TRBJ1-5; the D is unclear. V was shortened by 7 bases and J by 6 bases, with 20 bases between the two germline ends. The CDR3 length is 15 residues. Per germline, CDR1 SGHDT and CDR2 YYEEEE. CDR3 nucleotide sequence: TGTGCCAGCGGAAACCGAGGGTCTCTGAGTCAGCCCCAGCATTTT. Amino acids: CASGNRGSLSQPQHF.

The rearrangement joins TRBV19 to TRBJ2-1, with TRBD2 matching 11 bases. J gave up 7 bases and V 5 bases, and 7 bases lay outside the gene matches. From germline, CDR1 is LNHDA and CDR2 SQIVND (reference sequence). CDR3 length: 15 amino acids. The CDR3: CASSAVAGGPNEQFF. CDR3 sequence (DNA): TGTGCCAGTAGTGCCGTAGCGGGGGGGCCGAATGAGCAGTTCTTC.

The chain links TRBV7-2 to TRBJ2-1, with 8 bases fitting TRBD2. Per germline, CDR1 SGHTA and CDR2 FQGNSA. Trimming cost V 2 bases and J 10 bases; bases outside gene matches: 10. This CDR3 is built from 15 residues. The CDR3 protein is CASSLLVLGGGEQFF. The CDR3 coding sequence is TGTGCCAGCAGCTTACTTGTCTTGGGCGGGGGGGAGCAGTTCTTC.

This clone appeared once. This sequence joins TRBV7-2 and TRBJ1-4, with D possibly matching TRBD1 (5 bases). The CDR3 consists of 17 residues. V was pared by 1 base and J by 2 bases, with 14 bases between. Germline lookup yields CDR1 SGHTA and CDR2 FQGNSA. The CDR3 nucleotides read TGTGCCAGCAGCTTAGGGGGTCAGGGTTTTACTAATGAAAAACTGTTTTTT. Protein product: CASSLGGQGFTNEKLFF.

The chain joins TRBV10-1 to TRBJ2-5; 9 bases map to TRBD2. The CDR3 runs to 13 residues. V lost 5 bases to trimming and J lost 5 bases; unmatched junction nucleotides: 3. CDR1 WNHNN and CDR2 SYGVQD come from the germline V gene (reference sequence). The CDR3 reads CASSSGTSETQYF. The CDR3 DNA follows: TGCGCCAGCAGTTCCGGGACTAGCGAGACCCAGTACTTC.

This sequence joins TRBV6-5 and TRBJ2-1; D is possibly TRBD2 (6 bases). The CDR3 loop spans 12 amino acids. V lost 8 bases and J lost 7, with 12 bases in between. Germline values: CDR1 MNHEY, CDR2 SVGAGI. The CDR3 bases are TGTGCCAGCCGCCACGGGGGTAATGAGCAGTTCTTC. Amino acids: CASRHGGNEQFF.

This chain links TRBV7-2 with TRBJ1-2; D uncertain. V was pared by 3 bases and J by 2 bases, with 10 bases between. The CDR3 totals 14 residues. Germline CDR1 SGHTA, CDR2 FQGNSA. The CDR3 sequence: CASSFTGENYGYTF. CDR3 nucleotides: TGTGCCAGCAGCTTTACCGGGGAGAACTATGGCTACACCTTC.

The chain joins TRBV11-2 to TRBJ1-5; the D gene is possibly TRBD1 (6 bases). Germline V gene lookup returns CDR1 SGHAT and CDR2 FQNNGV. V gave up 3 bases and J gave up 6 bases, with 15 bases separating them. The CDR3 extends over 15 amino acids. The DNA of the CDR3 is TGTGCCAGCAGCTTGGGGAGGGGGGGAGCTCAGCCCCAGCATTTT. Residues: CASSLGRGGAQPQHF. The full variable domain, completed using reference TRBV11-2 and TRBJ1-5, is EAGVAQSPRYKIIEKRQSVAFWCNPISGHATLYWYQQILGQGPKLLIQFQNNGVVDDSQLPKDRFSAERLKGVDSTLKIQPAKLEDSAVYLCASSLGRGGAQPQHFGDGTRLSIL.

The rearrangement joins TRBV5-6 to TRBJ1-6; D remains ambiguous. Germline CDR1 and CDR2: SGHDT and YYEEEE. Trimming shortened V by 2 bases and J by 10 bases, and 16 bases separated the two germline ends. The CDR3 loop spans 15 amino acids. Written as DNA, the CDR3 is TGTGCCAGCAGCTTTTTGGAGGGCGTGACCTCACCCCTCCACTTT. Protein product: CASSFLEGVTSPLHF.

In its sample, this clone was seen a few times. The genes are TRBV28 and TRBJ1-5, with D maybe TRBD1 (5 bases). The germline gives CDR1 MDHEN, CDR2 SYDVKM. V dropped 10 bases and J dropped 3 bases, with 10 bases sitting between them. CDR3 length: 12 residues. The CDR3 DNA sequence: TGTGCCACCCGGGGGAACAATCAGCCCCAGCATTTT. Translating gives CATRGNNQPQHF.

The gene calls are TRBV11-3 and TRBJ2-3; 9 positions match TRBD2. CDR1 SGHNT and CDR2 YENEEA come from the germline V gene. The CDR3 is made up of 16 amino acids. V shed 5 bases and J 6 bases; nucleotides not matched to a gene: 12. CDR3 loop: CASSPSGGPDLDTQYF. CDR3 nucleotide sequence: TGTGCCAGCAGCCCGAGCGGGGGGCCCGATTTGGATACGCAGTATTTT.

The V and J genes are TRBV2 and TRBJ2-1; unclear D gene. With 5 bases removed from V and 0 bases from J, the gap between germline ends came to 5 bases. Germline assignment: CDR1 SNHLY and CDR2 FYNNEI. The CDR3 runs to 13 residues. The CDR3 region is CASSLSSYNEQFF. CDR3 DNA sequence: TGTGCCAGCAGTTTGAGCTCCTACAATGAGCAGTTCTTC.

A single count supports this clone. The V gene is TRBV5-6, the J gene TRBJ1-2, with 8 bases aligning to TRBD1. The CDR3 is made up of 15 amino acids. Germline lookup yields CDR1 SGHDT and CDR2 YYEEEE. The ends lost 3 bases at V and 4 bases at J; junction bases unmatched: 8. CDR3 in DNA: TGTGCCAGCAGCTGGGGCGGACAGGGTCTCTATGGCTACACCTTC. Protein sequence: CASSWGGQGLYGYTF.

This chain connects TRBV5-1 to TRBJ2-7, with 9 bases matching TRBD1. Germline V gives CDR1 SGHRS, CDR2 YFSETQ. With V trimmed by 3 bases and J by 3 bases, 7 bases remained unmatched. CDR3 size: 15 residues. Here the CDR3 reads CASSSRQGVVYEQYF. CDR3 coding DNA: TGCGCCAGCAGCTCGAGACAGGGGGTTGTCTACGAGCAGTACTTC.

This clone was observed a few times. Here the CDR3 DNA reads TGTGCCAGCAGCCAACAGGCCAGCACAGATACGCAGTATTTT. Amino acids: CASSQQASTDTQYF. The J gene is TRBJ2-3, the V gene TRBV13; a weak D match, TRBD1 (5 bases). This CDR3 is 14 amino acids long. Germline lookup yields CDR1 PRHDT and CDR2 FYEKMQ (reference sequence). The V end lost 5 bases, the J end lost 0 bases, and 9 bases lay between the germline ends.

CDR3 protein: CASSLYPAGGATNTGELFF. In DNA form, the CDR3 reads TGTGCCAGCAGCTTATATCCAGCGGGGGGTGCTACGAACACCGGGGAGCTGTTTTTT. The gene calls are TRBV7-9 and TRBJ2-2; TRBD2 matches at 9 bases. Unmatched junction bases numbered 10, after V lost 2 bases and J lost 0 bases. Germline loops: CDR1 SEHNR, CDR2 FQNEAQ (reference sequence). The CDR3 spans 19 residues.

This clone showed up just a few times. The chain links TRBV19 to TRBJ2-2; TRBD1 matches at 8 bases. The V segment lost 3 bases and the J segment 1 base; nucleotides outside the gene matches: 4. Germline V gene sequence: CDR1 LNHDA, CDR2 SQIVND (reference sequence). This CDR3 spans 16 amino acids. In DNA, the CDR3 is TGTGCCAGTAGTATTTATGGACAGGGGAACACCGGGGAGCTGTTTTTT. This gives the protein CASSIYGQGNTGELFF.

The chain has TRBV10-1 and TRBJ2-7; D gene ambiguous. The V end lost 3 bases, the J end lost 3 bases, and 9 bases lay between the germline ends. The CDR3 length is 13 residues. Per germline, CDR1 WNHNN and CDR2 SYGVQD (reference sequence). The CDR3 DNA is TGCGCCAGCAGTGAACCAGGAATCTACGAGCAGTACTTC. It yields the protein CASSEPGIYEQYF.

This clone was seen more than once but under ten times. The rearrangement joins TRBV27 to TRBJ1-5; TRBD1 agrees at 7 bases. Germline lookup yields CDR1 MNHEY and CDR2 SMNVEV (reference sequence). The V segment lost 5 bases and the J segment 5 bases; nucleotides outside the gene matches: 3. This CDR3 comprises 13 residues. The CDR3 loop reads CASSVQGHQPQHF. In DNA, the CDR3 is TGTGCCAGCAGTGTACAGGGGCATCAGCCCCAGCATTTT.

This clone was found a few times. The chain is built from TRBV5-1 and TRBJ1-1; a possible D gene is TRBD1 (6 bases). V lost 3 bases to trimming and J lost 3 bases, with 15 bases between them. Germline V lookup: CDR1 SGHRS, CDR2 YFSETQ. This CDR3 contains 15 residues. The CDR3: CASSSRGSEDTEAFF. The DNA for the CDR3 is TGCGCCAGCAGCTCCAGGGGTTCTGAAGACACTGAAGCTTTCTTT. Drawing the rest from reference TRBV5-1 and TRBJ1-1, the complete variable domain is KAGVTQTPRYLIKTRGQQVTLSCSPISGHRSVSWYQQTPGQGLQFLFEYFSETQRNKGNFPGRFSGRQFSNSRSEMNVSTLELGDSALYLCASSSRGSEDTEAFFGQGTRLTVV.

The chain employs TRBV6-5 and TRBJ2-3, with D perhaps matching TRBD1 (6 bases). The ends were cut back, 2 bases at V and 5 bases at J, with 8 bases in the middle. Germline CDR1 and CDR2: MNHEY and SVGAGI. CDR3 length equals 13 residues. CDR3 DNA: TGTGCCAGCAGTTACCAGGGGATAGATACGCAGTATTTT. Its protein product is CASSYQGIDTQYF.

For the CDR3, the DNA is TGTGCCAGCAGCTTAAATGTCAGGGACTCTGGAAACACCATATATTTT. The encoded protein is CASSLNVRDSGNTIYF. The chain uses TRBV7-2 and TRBJ1-3, with a possible D match to TRBD1 (5 bases). Germline CDR1 reads SGHTA; CDR2 reads FQGNSA. V lost 2 bases, J lost 0 bases, and 11 bases lay in between. The CDR3 is 16 amino acids.

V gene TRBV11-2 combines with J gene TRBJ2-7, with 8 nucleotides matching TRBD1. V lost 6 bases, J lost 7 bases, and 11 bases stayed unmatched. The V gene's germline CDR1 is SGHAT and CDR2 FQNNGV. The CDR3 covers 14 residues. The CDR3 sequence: CASSSIQGAEEQYF. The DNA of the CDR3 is TGTGCCAGCAGTTCGATCCAGGGGGCGGAGGAGCAGTACTTC.

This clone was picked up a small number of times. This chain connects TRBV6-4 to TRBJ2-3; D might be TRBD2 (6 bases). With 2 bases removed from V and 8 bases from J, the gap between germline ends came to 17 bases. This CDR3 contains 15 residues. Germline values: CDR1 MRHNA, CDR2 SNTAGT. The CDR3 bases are TGTGCCAGCAGTGACGGGTCCTTACGGGGAGGTACGCAGTATTTT. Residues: CASSDGSLRGGTQYF.

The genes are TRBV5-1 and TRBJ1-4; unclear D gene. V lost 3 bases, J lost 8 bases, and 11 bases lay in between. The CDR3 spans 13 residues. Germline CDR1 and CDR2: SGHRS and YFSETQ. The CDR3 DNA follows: TGCGCCAGCAGCTCACAAACGCAGGAAAAACTGTTTTTT. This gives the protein CASSSQTQEKLFF.

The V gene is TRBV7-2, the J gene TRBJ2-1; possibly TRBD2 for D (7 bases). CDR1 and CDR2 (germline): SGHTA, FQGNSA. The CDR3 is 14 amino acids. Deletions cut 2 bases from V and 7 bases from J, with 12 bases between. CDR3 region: CASSLTGGGNEQFF. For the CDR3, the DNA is TGTGCCAGCAGCTTAACGGGGGGCGGGAATGAGCAGTTCTTC.

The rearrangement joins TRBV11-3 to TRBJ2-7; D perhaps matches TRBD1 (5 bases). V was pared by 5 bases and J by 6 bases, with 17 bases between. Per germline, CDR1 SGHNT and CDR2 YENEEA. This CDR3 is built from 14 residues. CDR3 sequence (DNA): TGTGCCAGCAGCGCGACCCCAGGGATATCCGAGCAGTACTTC. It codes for CASSATPGISEQYF.

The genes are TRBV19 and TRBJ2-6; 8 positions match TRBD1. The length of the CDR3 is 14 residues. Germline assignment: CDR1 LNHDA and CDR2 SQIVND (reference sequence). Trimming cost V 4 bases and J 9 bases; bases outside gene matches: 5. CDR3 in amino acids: CASSRDRGVNVLTF. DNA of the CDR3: TGTGCCAGTAGTAGAGACAGGGGCGTCAACGTCCTGACTTTC. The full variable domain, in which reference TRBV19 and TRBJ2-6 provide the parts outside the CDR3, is DGGITQSPKYLFRKEGQNVTLSCEQNLNHDAMYWYRQDPGQGLRLIYYSQIVNDFQKGDIAEGYSVSREKKESFPLTVTSAQKNPTAFYLCASSRDRGVNVLTFGAGSRLTVL.

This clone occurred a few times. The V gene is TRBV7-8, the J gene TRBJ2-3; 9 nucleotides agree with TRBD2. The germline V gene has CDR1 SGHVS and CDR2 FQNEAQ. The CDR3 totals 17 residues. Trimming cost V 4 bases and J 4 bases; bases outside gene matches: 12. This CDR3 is CASSSLVGGGAADTQYF. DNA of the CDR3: TGTGCCAGCAGCTCTCTGGTAGGCGGGGGGGCCGCAGATACGCAGTATTTT.

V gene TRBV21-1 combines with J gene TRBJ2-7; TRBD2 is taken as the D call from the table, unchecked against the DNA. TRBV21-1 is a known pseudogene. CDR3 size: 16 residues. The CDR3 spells CASSKGGGARSYEQYF. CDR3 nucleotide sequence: TGTGCCAGCAGCAAAGGGGGCGGGGCCCGGTCCTACGAGCAGTACTTC.